One and the same sample provided the 22 T cell receptor beta chains below, sequenced in a study of regulatory T cells in long-lasting Graves disease. Arm-PCR of CDR3 regions and iRepertoire HTBI primers were the basis on which TCR beta libraries were built. TCRdb fed the multiplex PCR reads into MiXCR, producing one record per CDR3 protein. The table includes roughly 450,000 distinct CDR3 sequences, approximately 23% detected once. Time point defined: persistent/refractory GD, antithyroid drugs over 5 years with positive TRAb. Scientists built the TCR library using RNA that was extracted from PBMCs. Sample: peripheral blood mononuclear cells (PBMCs), taken when the disease was refractory, from a patient treated with antithyroid drugs. Receptors originate from a female donor with Graves disease.

Many counts were recorded for this clonotype. The CDR3 DNA sequence: TGCGCCAGCAGCTCTAGGGGAACTGAAGCTTTCTTT. It translates to CASSSRGTEAFF. V is TRBV5-1 and J is TRBJ1-1, with D perhaps TRBD1 (5 bases). V lost 3 bases to trimming and J lost 5 bases, with 8 bases between them. The germline CDR1 and CDR2 sequences are SGHRS and YFSETQ. The CDR3 runs to 12 residues.

J is TRBJ1-4 and V is TRBV7-9, with 11 bases that match TRBD1. After removal of 6 bases from V and 6 bases from J, the junction contained 9 bases not matched to a gene. Germline V gives CDR1 SEHNR, CDR2 FQNEAQ (reference sequence). CDR3 size: 16 residues. In DNA form, the CDR3 reads TGTGCCAGCAGGCCACTTACGGGACAGGGGGATGAAAAACTGTTTTTT. It specifies CASRPLTGQGDEKLFF.

This clonotype was counted a few times. The V and J genes are TRBV11-3 and TRBJ2-7, with D perhaps matching TRBD1 or TRBD2 (5 bases each). Germline CDR1 reads SGHNT; CDR2 reads YENEEA. V lost 1 base and J 2 bases, leaving 21 bases between the germline ends. This CDR3 spans 18 amino acids. The CDR3 DNA is TGTGCCAGCAGCTTAGCCCTCCGGTTCCGGGACGGACCCTACGAGCAGTACTTC. It encodes CASSLALRFRDGPYEQYF.

Many counts were recorded for this clonotype. The chain recombines TRBV6-1 with TRBJ1-2, with D uncertain. Germline V gene sequence: CDR1 MNHNS, CDR2 SASEGT. Trimming pared 6 bases from V and 7 bases from J, leaving 15 bases between. CDR3 length: 13 amino acids. The CDR3 region has the DNA TGTGCCAGCAGCGCCACGGCCTGGGGTGGCTACACCTTC. Its translation is CASSATAWGGYTF.

This chain uses TRBV20-1 with TRBJ1-5; no definite D call. The CDR3 runs 15 residues. Trimming pared 6 bases from V and 2 bases from J, leaving 17 bases between. Germline V gene sequence: CDR1 DFQATT, CDR2 SNEGSKA (reference sequence). In nucleotides, the CDR3 is TGCAGTGCCGAGCTAGAGAGAAAGGGCAATCAGCCCCAGCATTTT. Protein sequence: CSAELERKGNQPQHF.

Here the CDR3 reads CASNLLSYNSPLHF. CDR3 DNA sequence: TGTGCCAGCAACCTCCTCTCCTATAATTCACCCCTCCACTTT. V gene TRBV6-2 or TRBV6-3 combines with J gene TRBJ1-6; D gene ambiguous. V was cut by 7 bases and J by 0 bases, with 7 bases left in between. CDR3 size: 14 residues. Germline V gives CDR1 MNHEY, CDR2 SVGEGT.

This clonotype was counted ten times or more. V and J are TRBV7-9 and TRBJ1-4; D call uncertain. The CDR3 is 16 amino acids. V was cut by 0 bases and J by 1 base, with 9 bases left in between. The germline V gene has CDR1 SEHNR and CDR2 FQNEAQ (reference sequence). CDR3 nucleotides: TGTGCCAGCAGCTTAGCTTTGGCGGTAACTAATGAAAAACTGTTTTTT. Encoded protein: CASSLALAVTNEKLFF.

This clonotype has just a few counts. The chain links TRBV30 to TRBJ2-2, with D unclear. CDR3 length: 14 amino acids. Germline loops: CDR1 GTSNPN, CDR2 SVGIG (reference sequence). V was cut by 1 base and J by 4 bases, with 10 bases left in between. CDR3 coding DNA: TGTGCCTGGAGTGATGTCCCCGCCACCGGGGAGCTGTTTTTT. It yields the protein CAWSDVPATGELFF.

This clonotype has at least ten counts. The chain joins TRBV29-1 to TRBJ1-5; the D gene is possibly TRBD1 (6 bases). V lost 6 bases and J lost 3, with 15 bases in between. CDR3 length: 14 amino acids. From germline, CDR1 is SQVTM and CDR2 ANQGSEA. CDR3 residues: CSVKGGSYNQPQHF. The CDR3 DNA is TGCAGCGTCAAGGGGGGCAGCTACAATCAGCCCCAGCATTTT.

This clonotype appeared many times. The CDR3 coding sequence is TGTGCCAGTAGTATCACAGGGCGGCCTGAAGCTTTCTTT. Protein sequence: CASSITGRPEAFF. This chain connects TRBV19 to TRBJ1-1; weak D call: TRBD1 (6 bases). The CDR3 is 13 residues long. The V end lost 3 bases, the J end lost 6 bases, and 11 bases lay between the germline ends. Germline V CDR1 and CDR2: LNHDA, SQIVND (reference sequence). The complete variable domain, with remaining parts taken from reference TRBV19 and TRBJ1-1, reads DGGITQSPKYLFRKEGQNVTLSCEQNLNHDAMYWYRQDPGQGLRLIYYSQIVNDFQKGDIAEGYSVSREKKESFPLTVTSAQKNPTAFYLCASSITGRPEAFFGQGTRLTVV.

This clonotype showed up just a few times. The chain joins TRBV28 to TRBJ2-6; D is undetermined. The germline CDR1 and CDR2 sequences are MDHEN and SYDVKM. This CDR3 is built from 17 residues. Trimming removed 1 base at V and 0 bases at J, with 10 bases between. The DNA for the CDR3 is TGTGCCAGCAGTTTATCAAGCAGAAGCTCTGGGGCCAACGTCCTGACTTTC. Protein: CASSLSSRSSGANVLTF. The complete variable domain, with remaining parts taken from reference TRBV28 and TRBJ2-6, reads DVKVTQSSRYLVKRTGEKVFLECVQDMDHENMFWYRQDPGLGLRLIYFSYDVKMKEKGDIPEGYSVSREKKERFSLILESASTNQTSMYLCASSLSSRSSGANVLTFGAGSRLTVL.

J is TRBJ1-6 and V is TRBV5-5; 9 bases agree with TRBD1. Trimming cost V 5 bases and J 5 bases; bases outside gene matches: 8. The CDR3 length is 16 residues. In germline, CDR1 is SGHKS, CDR2 YYEKEE (reference sequence). CDR3 coding DNA: TGTGCCAGCAGGGGCAGGACAGGGGCGAATAATTCACCCCTCCACTTT. Protein sequence: CASRGRTGANNSPLHF. The full variable domain, with the rest looked up from reference TRBV5-5 and TRBJ1-6, is DAGVTQSPTHLIKTRGQQVTLRCSPISGHKSVSWYQQVLGQGPQFIFQYYEKEERGRGNFPDRFSARQFPNYSSELNVNALLLGDSALYLCASRGRTGANNSPLHFGNGTRLTVT.

This clonotype turned up a few times. The chain combines TRBV7-3 with TRBJ2-1; D is unclear. This CDR3 comprises 13 residues. Trimming cost V 5 bases and J 10 bases, with 15 bases left between them. Germline lookup yields CDR1 SGHTA and CDR2 FQGTGA. The CDR3 DNA follows: TGTGCCAGCAGCACCCGCCCCAACAGCGAGCAGTTCTTC. Translating it yields CASSTRPNSEQFF.

The chain combines TRBV5-1 with TRBJ1-1, with D unclear. The CDR3 spans 14 residues. CDR1 SGHRS and CDR2 YFSETQ come from the germline V gene. The V gene lost 0 bases and the J gene lost 5 bases, with 11 bases spanning the gap. CDR3 DNA sequence: TGCGCCAGCAGCTTGGATCAGAGGAAAACTGAAGCTTTCTTT. This sequence encodes CASSLDQRKTEAFF.

This clonotype was counted only a few times. The chain is built from TRBV19 and TRBJ1-2, with TRBD1 as a possible D gene (6 bases). The germline V gene encodes CDR1 LNHDA and CDR2 SQIVND (reference sequence). The CDR3 is 15 amino acids. V lost 3 bases and J lost 6, with 17 bases in between. CDR3 sequence reads: CASSIFGQGQDGYTF. In nucleotides, the CDR3 is TGTGCCAGTAGTATTTTTGGCCAGGGGCAGGATGGCTACACCTTC.

This clonotype was detected only a few times. V gene TRBV30 combines with J gene TRBJ1-5; TRBD1 is a possible D gene (6 bases). This CDR3 spans 13 amino acids. The V end was cut by 4 bases, the J end by 4 bases, with 11 bases between. Germline loops: CDR1 GTSNPN, CDR2 SVGIG (reference sequence). The CDR3 DNA reads TGTGCCTGGAACTTGGGGGCGAATCAGCCCCAGCATTTT. Translated, it gives CAWNLGANQPQHF.

This clonotype was seen many times. The V gene is TRBV7-9, the J gene TRBJ1-1; maybe TRBD1 (5 bases). The CDR3 runs to 18 residues. In germline, CDR1 is SEHNR, CDR2 FQNEAQ (reference sequence). Trimming removed 6 bases from V and 0 bases from J, with 23 bases in between. The CDR3, as DNA: TGTGCCAGCAGGCGTCGGATAGCAGGGAGTGAGATGAACACTGAAGCTTTCTTT. Protein: CASRRRIAGSEMNTEAFF.

This clonotype was detected ten times or more. The chain is built from TRBV12-3 or TRBV12-4 and TRBJ2-7; 9 positions agree with TRBD1. V lost 5 bases, J lost 0 bases, and 8 bases stayed unmatched. This CDR3 contains 16 residues. CDR3 amino acids: CASSLHQTGGSYEQYF. In DNA, the CDR3 is TGTGCCAGCAGTCTCCACCAGACAGGGGGCTCCTACGAGCAGTACTTC.

This clonotype was counted at least ten times. The chain uses TRBV27 and TRBJ2-5; no clear D gene. From germline, CDR1 is MNHEY and CDR2 SMNVEV (reference sequence). CDR3 length: 13 amino acids. V lost 6 bases to trimming and J lost 7 bases, with 15 bases between them. CDR3 nucleotides: TGTGCCAGCAGCTCCCTTAACTTGGGGACCCAGTACTTC. Amino acids: CASSSLNLGTQYF.

In the case of this clonotype: A read error may be the cause here, since a much bigger clone is one base away. Because the CDR3 is missing its conserved closing phenylalanine or tryptophan, this is likely a read error. The rearrangement joins TRBV9 to TRBJ1-2; D unclear. V was pared by 0 bases and J by 4 bases, with 4 bases between. The CDR3 totals 12 residues. The V gene's germline CDR1 is SGDLS and CDR2 YYNGEE. The chain's CDR3 is CASSVGRYGYTS. CDR3 sequence (DNA): TGTGCCAGCAGCGTAGGTCGCTATGGCTACACCTCC.

This clonotype was recorded many times. This chain links TRBV20-1 with TRBJ1-2, with a weak D call TRBD1 (5 bases). CDR3 length equals 14 residues. CDR1 and CDR2 (germline): DFQATT, SNEGSKA (reference sequence). The ends were cut back, 4 bases at V and 4 bases at J, with 16 bases in the middle. CDR3 loop: CSATSSGNSYGYTF. DNA for the CDR3: TGCAGTGCTACGTCCTCAGGGAATTCCTATGGCTACACCTTC.

This clonotype has a count of ten or more. The chain uses TRBV11-3 and TRBJ1-2, with no clear D. Germline CDR1 is SGHNT and CDR2 is YENEEA. CDR3 size: 16 residues. With 4 bases removed from V and 3 bases from J, the gap between germline ends came to 18 bases. CDR3 coding DNA: TGTGCCAGCAGCTCAGAGGGATGGGAGGGCGACTATGGCTACACCTTC. Encoded protein: CASSSEGWEGDYGYTF.